This TCR beta chain stems from a study of Graves' ophthalmopathy and Graves' hyperthyroidism. Study background: Blood was drawn at initial diagnosis, before any treatment.

CDR3 length: 15 amino acids. CDR1 is SGHRS and CDR2 is YFSETQ in the germline V gene. With V trimmed by 0 bases and J by 2 bases, 0 bases remained unmatched. Notes on this clonotype: Its antigen is undetermined.

The authors amplified TCR beta CDR3 regions from RNA transcripts. Amplification began with first-round RT-PCR using HTBI primers, then second-round multiplex PCR was performed. TCRdb itself ran the multiplex PCR reads through MiXCR, one entry per CDR3 protein. Of about 220,000 distinct CDR3 sequences listed, about 22% are singletons. Findings and limits, study-wide: Blood also carried most expanded thyroid clonotypes exceeding 0.001 frequency.

The rearrangement uses TRBV5-1 and TRBJ2-7, with 12 bases identical to TRBD2. Sequencing was carried out using peripheral blood. The sequence came from a woman in her fifties or sixties with Graves' ophthalmopathy. The CDR3 coding sequence is TGCGCCAGCAGCTTGGGGACTAGCGGGGCCTACGAGCAGTACTTC. This translates into CASSLGTSGAYEQYF.